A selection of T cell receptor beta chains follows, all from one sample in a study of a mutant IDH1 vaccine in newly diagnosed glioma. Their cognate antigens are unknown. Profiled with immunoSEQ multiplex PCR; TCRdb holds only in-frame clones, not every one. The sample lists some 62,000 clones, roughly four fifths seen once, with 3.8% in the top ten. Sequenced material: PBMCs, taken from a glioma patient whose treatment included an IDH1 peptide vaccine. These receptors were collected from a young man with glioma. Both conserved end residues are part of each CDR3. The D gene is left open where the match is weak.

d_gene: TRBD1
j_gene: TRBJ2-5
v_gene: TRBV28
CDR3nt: TGTGCCAGCAGTCCGGGGACAGGGGGCAAGTCGTCCCAGTACTTC
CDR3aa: CASSPGTGGKSSQYF

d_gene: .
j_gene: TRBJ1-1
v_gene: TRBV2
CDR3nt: TGTGCCAGCAGTGGGCTGGGGGGGAAAGGTGAAGCTTTCTTT
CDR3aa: CASSGLGGKGEAFF

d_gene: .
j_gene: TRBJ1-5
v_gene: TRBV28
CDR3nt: TGTGCCAGCAGTTTATCCCCACAACGACCCCAGCATTTT
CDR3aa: CASSLSPQRPQHF

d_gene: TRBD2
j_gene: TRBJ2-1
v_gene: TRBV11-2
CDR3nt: TGTGCCAGCACCACTTTAGCGGGGGGGCCTTACAATGAGCAGTTCTTC
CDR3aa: CASTTLAGGPYNEQFF

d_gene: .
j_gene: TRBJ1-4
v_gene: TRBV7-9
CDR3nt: TGTGCCAGCAGCTTAGCCTCGGGAAAACTGTTTTTT
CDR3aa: CASSLASGKLFF

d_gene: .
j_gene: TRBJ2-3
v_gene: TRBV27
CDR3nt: TGTGCCAGCAGTTCTCGACTAGATTTCTACGGAGATACGCAGTATTTT
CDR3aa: CASSSRLDFYGDTQYF

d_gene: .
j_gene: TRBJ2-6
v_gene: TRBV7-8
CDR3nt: TGTGCCAGCAGCTTACCTACGGTCTCAGGGAGCTCTGGGGCCAACGTCCTGACTTTC
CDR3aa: CASSLPTVSGSSGANVLTF

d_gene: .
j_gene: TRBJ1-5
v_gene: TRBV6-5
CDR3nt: TGTGCCAGCAGTTACGAGGGGACACTTAATCAGCCCCAGCATTTT
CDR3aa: CASSYEGTLNQPQHF

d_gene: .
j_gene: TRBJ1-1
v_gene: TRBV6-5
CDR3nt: TGTGCCAGCAGGCTCGATGGGAGGGGGAACACTGAAGCTTTCTTT
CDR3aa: CASRLDGRGNTEAFF

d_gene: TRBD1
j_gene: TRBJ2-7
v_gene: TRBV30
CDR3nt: TGTGCCTGGGGACAGGCCTACGAGCAGTACTTC
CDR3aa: CAWGQAYEQYF

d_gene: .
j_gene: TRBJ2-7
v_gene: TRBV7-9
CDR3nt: TGTGCCAGCAGCCCGCGACAGGTGCCCTACGAGCAGTACTTC
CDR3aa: CASSPRQVPYEQYF